This TCR beta chain was retrieved from a study of T cells after yellow fever vaccination. Study-level findings and limits: Abundant bulk-derived clonotypes could contaminate FACS-sorted repertoires. Post-booster repertoires again held most primary-vaccination clones (about 96% CD4, 85% to 90% CD8).

Germline V gene sequence: CDR1 SGHRS, CDR2 YFSETQ. V was pared by 4 bases and J by 0 bases, with 15 bases between. The CDR3 sequence is 16 residues long. Template-switching 5'RACE yielded the TCR cDNA; a universal primer site and UMIs were added in the process. TCRdb ran MiXCR on the 5' RACE reads and lists one entry per CDR3 protein. This sample has roughly 240,000 distinct CDR3 sequences, with around 6.7% found just once. A note on this clonotype: What it binds is unknown.

The chain recombines TRBV5-1 with TRBJ2-3; D gene ambiguous. The clonotype originates from a man younger than 40 who received the YFV17D yellow fever vaccine. Sequenced here: CD4+ T cells sorted from PBMCs, sampled on the day of the yellow fever booster vaccination. The chain's CDR3 is CASSKGSATSTDTQYF. The DNA of the CDR3 is TGCGCCAGCAGCAAAGGAAGCGCAACCAGCACAGATACGCAGTATTTT. The full variable domain, completed using reference TRBV5-1 and TRBJ2-3, is KAGVTQTPRYLIKTRGQQVTLSCSPISGHRSVSWYQQTPGQGLQFLFEYFSETQRNKGNFPGRFSGRQFSNSRSEMNVSTLELGDSALYLCASSKGSATSTDTQYFGPGTRLTVL.